This T cell receptor beta chain comes out of a study of tumor-infiltrating lymphocytes in glioblastoma multiforme. Study-level findings and limits: No surface-marker sorting into functional T cell subtypes was done.

Note on this clonotype: The antigen remains undetermined.

TCRB libraries came from RNA via three nested multiplex PCR rounds. TCRdb processed the multiplex PCR reads anew with MiXCR; each CDR3 protein has one entry. This table holds about 10,000 distinct CDR3 sequences, around two thirds found once. This receptor was taken from a male donor with glioblastoma. Sequencing was carried out using brain tumor tissue.

CDR3 in amino acids: CSAQVRIDEKLFF. For the CDR3, the DNA is TGCAGCGCTCAAGTCCGGATCGACGAAAAACTGTTTTTT. The J gene is TRBJ1-4, the V gene TRBV20-1; no clear D. The V gene's germline CDR1 is DFQATT and CDR2 SNEGSKA (reference sequence). The CDR3 is 13 residues long.